This T cell receptor (beta chain) was recorded in a study of molecular identifiers for immune sequencing clone quantification. Study conclusions and caveats: Clonotypes surpassing 20 RNA copies contained over 99% of effector molecules, versus under 1% in naive cells. Investigators reportedly could detect spiked Jurkat TCR RNA from one cell among approximately 930,000 naive cells.

TCRdb analysed the PCR reads with MiXCR anew, one entry per CDR3 protein. The table has some 650,000 distinct CDR3 sequences, 15% to 20% seen once. As CD8+CD4-CCR7+CD45RA+ cells, naive CD8 T cells were sorted. In regard to this clonotype: The antigen is undetermined.

V gave up 6 bases and J gave up 0 bases, with 19 bases separating them. Germline CDR1 reads SEHNR; CDR2 reads FQNEAQ (reference sequence). This CDR3 has 17 amino acids. The V gene is TRBV7-9, the J gene TRBJ2-3; maybe TRBD1 (5 bases). The sequence was obtained from a human donor in good health. Some libraries in this study had Jurkat cell RNA spiked in. The sample comprised naive CD8+ T cells from blood, with Jurkat cell RNA spiked in. Subset indicated: FACS-sorted CD8+CD4-CCR7+CD45RA+ naive T cells. The CDR3 region is CASRTPERGHSTDTQYF. The CDR3 coding sequence is TGTGCCAGCAGGACACCCGAAAGGGGCCATAGCACAGATACGCAGTATTTT.